This T cell receptor (gamma chain) was captured by sequencing in a study of Vδ1+ human thymocytes. The sorted cells were CD3+ Vdelta1+ Vdelta2- thymocytes from alphabeta-depleted thymus. General observations from the study: Thymic TRG and TRD repertoires appeared highly polyclonal, with Gaussian CDR3 length distributions. Thymic delta-chain repertoires held 20% to 25% Vdelta2 sequences and few Vdelta3, despite high sort purity. The authors advised highly purified populations and single-cell validation.

The germline CDR1 and CDR2 sequences are GITISATS and ISYDGTV (reference sequence). The CDR3 totals 9 residues. With regard to this clone: What it binds is not known. Compared with germline, one end of the junction differs, possibly owing to a read error.

Extracted RNA was reverse transcribed into cDNA. Multiplex PCR used pooled V-gene forward primers and a constant-region reverse primer to amplify CDR3s. TCRdb fed the multiplex PCR reads to CATT. The table shows about 23,000 gamma-chain clones, with roughly 15% occurring only once. Sequenced material: Vdelta1+ gamma-delta thymocytes from the thymus. Sample subset: FACS-sorted CD3+ TCRalphabeta- TCRVdelta1+ TCRVdelta2- thymocytes. The chain joins TRGV9 to TRGJ1 or TRGJ2. This clonotype was obtained from a child younger than two who had congenital heart surgery. The CDR3 region is CALGDKKLF. CDR3 nucleotide sequence: TGTGCCTTGGGGGATAAGAAACTCTTT.